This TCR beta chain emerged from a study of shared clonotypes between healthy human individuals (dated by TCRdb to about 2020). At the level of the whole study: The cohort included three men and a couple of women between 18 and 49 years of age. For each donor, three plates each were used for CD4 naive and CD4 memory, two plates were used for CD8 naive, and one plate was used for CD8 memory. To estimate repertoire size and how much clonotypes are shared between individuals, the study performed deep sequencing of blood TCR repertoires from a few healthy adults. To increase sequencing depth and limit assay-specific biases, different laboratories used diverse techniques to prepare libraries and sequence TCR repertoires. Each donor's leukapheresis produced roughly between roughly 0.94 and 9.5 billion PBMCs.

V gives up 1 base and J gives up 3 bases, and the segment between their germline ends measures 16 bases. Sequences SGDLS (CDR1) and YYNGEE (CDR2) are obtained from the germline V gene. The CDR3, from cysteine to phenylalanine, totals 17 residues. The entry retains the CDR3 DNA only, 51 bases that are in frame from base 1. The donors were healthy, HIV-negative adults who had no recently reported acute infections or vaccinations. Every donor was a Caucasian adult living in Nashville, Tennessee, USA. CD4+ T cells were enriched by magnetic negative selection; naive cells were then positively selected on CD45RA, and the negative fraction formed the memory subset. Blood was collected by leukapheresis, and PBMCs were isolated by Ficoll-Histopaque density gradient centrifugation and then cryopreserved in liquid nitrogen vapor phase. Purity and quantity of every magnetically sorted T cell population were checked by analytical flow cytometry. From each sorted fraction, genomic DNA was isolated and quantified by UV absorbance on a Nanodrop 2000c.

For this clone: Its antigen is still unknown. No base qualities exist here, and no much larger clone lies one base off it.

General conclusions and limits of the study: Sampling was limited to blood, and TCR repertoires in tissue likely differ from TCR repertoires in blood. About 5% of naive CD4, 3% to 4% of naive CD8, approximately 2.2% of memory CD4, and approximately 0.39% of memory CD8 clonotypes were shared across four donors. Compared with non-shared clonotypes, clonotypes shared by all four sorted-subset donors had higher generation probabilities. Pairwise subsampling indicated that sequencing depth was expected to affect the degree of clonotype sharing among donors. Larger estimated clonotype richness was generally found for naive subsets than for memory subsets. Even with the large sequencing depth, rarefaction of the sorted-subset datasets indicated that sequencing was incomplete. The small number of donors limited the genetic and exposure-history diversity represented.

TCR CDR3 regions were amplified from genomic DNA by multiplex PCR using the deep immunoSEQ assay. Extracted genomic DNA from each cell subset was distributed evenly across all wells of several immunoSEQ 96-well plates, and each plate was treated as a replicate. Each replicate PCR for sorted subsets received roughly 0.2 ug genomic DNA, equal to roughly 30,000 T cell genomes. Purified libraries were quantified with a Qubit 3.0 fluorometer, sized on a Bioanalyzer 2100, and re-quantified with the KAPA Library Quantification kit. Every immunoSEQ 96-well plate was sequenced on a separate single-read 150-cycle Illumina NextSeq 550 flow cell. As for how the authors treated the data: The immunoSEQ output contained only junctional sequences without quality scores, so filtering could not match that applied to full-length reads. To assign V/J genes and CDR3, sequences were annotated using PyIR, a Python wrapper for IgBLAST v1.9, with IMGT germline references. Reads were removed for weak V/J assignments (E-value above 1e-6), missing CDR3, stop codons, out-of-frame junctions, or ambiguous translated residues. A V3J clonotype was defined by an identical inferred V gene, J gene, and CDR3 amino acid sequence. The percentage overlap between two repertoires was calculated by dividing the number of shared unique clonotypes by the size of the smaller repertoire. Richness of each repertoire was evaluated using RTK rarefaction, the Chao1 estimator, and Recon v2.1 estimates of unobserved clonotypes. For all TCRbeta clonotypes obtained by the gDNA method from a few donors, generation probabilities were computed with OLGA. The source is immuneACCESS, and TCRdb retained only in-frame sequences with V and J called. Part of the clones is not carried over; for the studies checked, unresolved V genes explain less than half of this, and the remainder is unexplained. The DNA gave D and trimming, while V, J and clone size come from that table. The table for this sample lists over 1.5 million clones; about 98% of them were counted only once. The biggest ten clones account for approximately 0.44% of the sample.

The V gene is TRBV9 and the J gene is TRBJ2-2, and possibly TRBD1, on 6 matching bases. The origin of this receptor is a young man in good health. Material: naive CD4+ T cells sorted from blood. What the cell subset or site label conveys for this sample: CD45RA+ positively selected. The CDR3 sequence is CASSVSPGTTYTGELFF. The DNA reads TGTGCCAGCAGCGTATCCCCCGGGACAACATACACCGGGGAGCTGTTTTTT. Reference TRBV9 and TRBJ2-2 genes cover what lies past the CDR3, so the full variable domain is DSGVTQTPKHLITATGQRVTLRCSPRSGDLSVYWYQQSLDQGLQFLIQYYNGEERAKGNILERFSAQQFPDLHSELNLSSLELGDSALYFCASSVSPGTTYTGELFFGEGSRLTVL.